The clone carrying this T cell receptor beta chain has at least ten counts. Its antigen is currently unknown. The sample is drawn from a study of early T cells in non-severe SARS-CoV-2 infection. Study background: Sequenced bulk RNA came from whole blood that was unsorted, and chains were unpaired. Overall study results and limits: Anti-spike CD8 specificities were favored by VDJdb matching, whose results missed private and CD4 specificities.

In the library, individual cDNA molecules carried attached unique molecular identifiers. TCRdb passed the 5' RACE reads through MiXCR, listing each CDR3 protein once. The sample shows roughly 49,000 distinct CDR3 sequences, approximately 4.1% of them seen only once. This TCR derives from an adult who was a healthcare worker with PCR-confirmed SARS-CoV-2 infection or an uninfected control (not recorded which). Sequenced input: whole blood.

The CDR3 DNA reads TGCAGTGCCTATCCGAAGGCGGGGGGCGCGTTTGACACTGAAGCTTTCTTT. Amino acids: CSAYPKAGGAFDTEAFF. The chain joins TRBV20-1 to TRBJ1-1, with D perhaps TRBD1 (6 bases). Trimming left V 6 bases short and J 3 bases short, with 26 bases between. In germline, CDR1 is DFQATT, CDR2 SNEGSKA (reference sequence). The length of the CDR3 is 17 residues.